The 15 T cell receptor beta chains reported below all come from one sample, sequenced in a study of blood T cell repertoires in COVID-19. TCRdb's table, derived via immunoSEQ multiplex PCR, lists solely in-frame clones and lacks some. Of a few hundred thousand clones in the sample, approximately 84% are singletons; the top ten hold around 16%. Material: PBMCs or T cells enriched from blood (not recorded which). Receptors were obtained from a man between 35 and 55 years old who had recovered from COVID-19.

The V call is TRBV5-1, the J call TRBJ2-7; D perhaps matches TRBD1 (5 bases). V gave up 0 bases and J gave up 7 bases, with 11 bases separating them. Germline-derived CDR1 and CDR2 are SGHRS and YFSETQ. The CDR3 consists of 13 residues. CDR3 coding DNA: TGCGCCAGCAGCTTGGGACAGAGAGAAGAGCAGTACTTC. The encoded protein is CASSLGQREEQYF.

The chain carries TRBV15 and TRBJ1-1; 10 bases are a match to TRBD1. Germline trimming cut 0 bases from V and 11 bases from J; bases unmatched to any gene: 3. Germline V CDR1 and CDR2: LNHNV, YYDKDF (reference sequence). This CDR3 is 13 amino acids long. Here the CDR3 reads CATSREGQGRAFF. The CDR3 DNA reads TGTGCCACCAGCAGAGAGGGACAGGGGAGGGCTTTCTTT. Full variable domain (outside the CDR3, taken from reference TRBV15 and TRBJ1-1): DAMVIQNPRYQVTQFGKPVTLSCSQTLNHNVMYWYQQKSSQAPKLLFHYYDKDFNNEADTPDNFQSRRPNTSFCFLDIRSPGLGDTAMYLCATSREGQGRAFFGQGTRLTVV.

This clone has just a few counts. This chain uses TRBV28 with TRBJ1-1; D not certain. Trimming removed 7 bases at V and 5 bases at J, with 14 bases between. Germline-derived CDR1 and CDR2 are MDHEN and SYDVKM. There are 13 residues in the CDR3. CDR3 in DNA: TGTGCCAGCACCCCGGGGAGAGGAACTGAAGCTTTCTTT. The encoded protein is CASTPGRGTEAFF.

The chain links TRBV11-1 to TRBJ1-1, with a tentative D call TRBD1 (5 bases). CDR1 and CDR2 from the germline V gene are SGHAT and FQDESV (reference sequence). V was clipped by 5 bases and J by 0 bases, with 16 bases between them. CDR3 length equals 16 residues. The CDR3 region has the DNA TGTGCCAGCAGCCCTAGACAGTCAACTATGAACACTGAAGCTTTCTTT. Amino acids: CASSPRQSTMNTEAFF. The whole variable domain, remainder taken from reference TRBV11-1 and TRBJ1-1, is EAEVAQSPRYKITEKSQAVAFWCDPISGHATLYWYRQILGQGPELLVQFQDESVVDDSQLPKDRFSAERLKGVDSTLKIQPAELGDSAMYLCASSPRQSTMNTEAFFGQGTRLTVV.

The V gene is TRBV5-8, the J gene TRBJ2-7, with TRBD1 as a possible D gene (6 bases). CDR3 size: 12 residues. The germline V and J ends were trimmed by 6 bases and 3 bases, with 10 bases remaining between them. Germline V gives CDR1 SGHTS, CDR2 YDEGEE. The CDR3 protein is CASIQGFYEQYF. The CDR3 DNA reads TGTGCCAGCATACAGGGTTTCTACGAGCAGTACTTC.

The rearrangement joins TRBV6-4 to TRBJ2-3; no clear D gene. The germline V and J ends were trimmed by 4 bases and 0 bases, with 8 bases remaining between them. The germline gives CDR1 MRHNA, CDR2 SNTAGT. The CDR3 loop spans 14 amino acids. Written as DNA, the CDR3 is TGTGCCAGCAGTGCTGTCCAGAGCACAGATACGCAGTATTTT. It translates to CASSAVQSTDTQYF.

This clone was seen more than once but under ten times. V usage is TRBV2 and J usage is TRBJ1-2; maybe TRBD1 (5 bases). CDR1 is SNHLY, CDR2 FYNNEI, per germline. V was clipped by 7 bases and J by 5 bases, with 14 bases between them. The CDR3 is 13 amino acids. The CDR3 DNA follows: TGTGCCAGCAAGGTTACAGGTGAATATGGCTACACCTTC. Translation: CASKVTGEYGYTF.

The chain has TRBV27 and TRBJ2-1; 10 nucleotides match TRBD2. Germline V CDR1 and CDR2: MNHEY, SMNVEV (reference sequence). After removal of 8 bases from V and 10 bases from J, the junction contained 14 bases not matched to a gene. CDR3 size: 15 residues. CDR3 nucleotide sequence: TGTGCCAGCTCTCCATCTAGCGGGGGAGCGCGAGAGCAGTTCTTC. Its protein is CASSPSSGGAREQFF.

This rearrangement joins TRBV7-9 to TRBJ1-2; possible D gene TRBD1, 5 bases. This CDR3 comprises 13 residues. Germline CDR1 is SEHNR and CDR2 is FQNEAQ (reference sequence). Trimming left V 10 bases short and J 5 bases short, with 17 bases between. This chain's CDR3 is CATPPQGSYGYTF. The CDR3 coding sequence is TGTGCCACCCCCCCGCAGGGTTCTTATGGCTACACCTTC. The full variable domain, in which reference TRBV7-9 and TRBJ1-2 provide the parts outside the CDR3, is DTGVSQNPRHKITKRGQNVTFRCDPISEHNRLYWYRQTLGQGPEFLTYFQNEAQLEKSRLLSDRFSAERPKGSFSTLEIQRTEQGDSAMYLCATPPQGSYGYTFGSGTRLTVV.

The rearrangement links TRBV6-5 to TRBJ2-2, with D hard to call. Germline CDR1 and CDR2: MNHEY and SVGAGI. There are 13 residues in the CDR3. Trimming cost V 6 bases and J 6 bases, with 11 bases left between them. In nucleotides, the CDR3 is TGTGCCAGCAGCGCTAAAGAGTCCGGGGAGCTGTTTTTT. It specifies CASSAKESGELFF.

V usage is TRBV9 and J usage is TRBJ2-7; 7 nucleotides match TRBD2. J was trimmed by 2 bases and V by 4 bases; bases with no gene match: 9. This CDR3 comprises 15 residues. Germline CDR1 is SGDLS and CDR2 is YYNGEE. The chain's CDR3 is CASSPQPGLAYEQYF. The CDR3 nucleotides read TGTGCCAGCAGCCCCCAACCCGGACTAGCCTACGAGCAGTACTTC.

The gene calls are TRBV10-3 and TRBJ1-4; the D gene is possibly TRBD1 (5 bases). The CDR3 runs to 12 residues. Germline lookup yields CDR1 ENHRY and CDR2 SYGVKD. Trimming stripped 8 bases from V and 7 bases from J, with 11 bases between. DNA for the CDR3: TGTGCCATCGGGCAGGGTGGTGAAAAACTGTTTTTT. Translated, it gives CAIGQGGEKLFF.

Details on this clone: One end of the junction is discordant with germline, which a read error may explain. CDR3 region: CASSLTDESREAQYF. DNA of the CDR3: TGTGCCAGCAGCTTAACAGACGAATCAAGAGAGGCCCAGTACTTC. This chain links TRBV7-3 with TRBJ2-5, with D unclear. In germline, CDR1 is SGHTA, CDR2 FQGTGA. CDR3 length equals 15 residues.

The genes are TRBV12-3 or TRBV12-4 and TRBJ2-3; D might be TRBD2 (6 bases). The CDR3 is 13 amino acids. Trimming removed 4 bases from V and 1 base from J, with 6 bases in between. The DNA for the CDR3 is TGTGCCAGCAGTTGGAGGGGCACAGATACGCAGTATTTT. Protein sequence: CASSWRGTDTQYF.

The rearrangement links TRBV28 to TRBJ1-1; a possible D gene is TRBD1 (5 bases). Germline assignment: CDR1 MDHEN and CDR2 SYDVKM. V was clipped by 6 bases and J by 3 bases, with 20 bases between them. CDR3 size: 16 residues. CDR3: CASSPIHGGGYTEAFF. DNA for the CDR3: TGTGCCAGCAGCCCGATCCATGGGGGGGGATACACTGAAGCTTTCTTT.